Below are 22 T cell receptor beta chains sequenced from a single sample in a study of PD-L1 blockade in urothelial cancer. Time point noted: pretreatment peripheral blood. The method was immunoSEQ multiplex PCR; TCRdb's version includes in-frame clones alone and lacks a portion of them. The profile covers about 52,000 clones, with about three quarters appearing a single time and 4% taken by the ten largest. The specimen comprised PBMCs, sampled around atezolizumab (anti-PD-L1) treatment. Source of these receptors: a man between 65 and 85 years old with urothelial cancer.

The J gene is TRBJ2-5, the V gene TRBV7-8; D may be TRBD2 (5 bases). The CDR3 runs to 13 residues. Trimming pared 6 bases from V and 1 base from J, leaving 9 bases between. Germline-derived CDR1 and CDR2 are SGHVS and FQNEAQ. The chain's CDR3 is CASSADSQETQYF. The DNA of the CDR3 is TGTGCCAGCAGTGCGGACTCCCAAGAGACCCAGTACTTC.

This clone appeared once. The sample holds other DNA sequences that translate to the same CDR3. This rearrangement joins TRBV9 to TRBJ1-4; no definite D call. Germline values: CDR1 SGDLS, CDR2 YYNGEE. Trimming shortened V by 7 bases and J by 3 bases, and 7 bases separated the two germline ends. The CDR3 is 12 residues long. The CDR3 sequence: CASGLSNEKLFF. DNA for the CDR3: TGTGCCAGCGGGCTTTCTAATGAAAAACTGTTTTTT.

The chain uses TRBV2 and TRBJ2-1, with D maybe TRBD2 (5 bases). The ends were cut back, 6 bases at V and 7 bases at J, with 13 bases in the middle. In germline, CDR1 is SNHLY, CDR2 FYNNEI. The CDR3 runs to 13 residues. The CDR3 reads CASRLSGKNEQFF. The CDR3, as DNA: TGTGCCAGCAGACTCTCGGGGAAGAATGAGCAGTTCTTC. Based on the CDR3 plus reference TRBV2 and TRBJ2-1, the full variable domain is EPEVTQTPSHQVTQMGQEVILRCVPISNHLYFYWYRQILGQKVEFLVSFYNNEISEKSEIFDDQFSVERPDGSNFTLKIRSTKLEDSAMYFCASRLSGKNEQFFGPGTRLTVL.

CDR3: CASSQVALRGGRDTEAFF. The CDR3 nucleotides are TGCGCCAGCAGCCAAGTCGCCCTAAGGGGGGGGCGAGACACTGAAGCTTTCTTT. This chain uses TRBV4-1 with TRBJ1-1; tentative D call: TRBD1 (6 bases). The germline gives CDR1 MGHRA, CDR2 YSYEKL. The CDR3 spans 18 residues. Trimming removed 1 base from V and 3 bases from J, with 21 bases in between.

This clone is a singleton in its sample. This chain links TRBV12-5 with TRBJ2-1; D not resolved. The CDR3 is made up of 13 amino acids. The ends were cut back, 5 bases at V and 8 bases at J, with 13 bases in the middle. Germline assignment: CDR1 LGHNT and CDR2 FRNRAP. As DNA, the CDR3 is TGTGCTAGTGGTCCCGCCGGGTCTGATGAGCAGTTCTTC. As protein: CASGPAGSDEQFF.

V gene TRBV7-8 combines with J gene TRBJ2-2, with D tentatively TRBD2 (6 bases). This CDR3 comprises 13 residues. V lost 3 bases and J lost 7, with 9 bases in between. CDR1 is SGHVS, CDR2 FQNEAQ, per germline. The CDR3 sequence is CASSLTRNGELFF. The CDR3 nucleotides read TGTGCCAGCAGCTTGACTAGGAACGGGGAGCTGTTTTTT.

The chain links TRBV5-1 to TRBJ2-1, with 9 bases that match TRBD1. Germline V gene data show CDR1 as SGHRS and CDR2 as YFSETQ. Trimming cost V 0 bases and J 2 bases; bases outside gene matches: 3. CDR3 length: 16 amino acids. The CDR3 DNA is TGCGCCAGCAGCTTGGCAACAGGGGGCGCCTACAATGAGCAGTTCTTC. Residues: CASSLATGGAYNEQFF. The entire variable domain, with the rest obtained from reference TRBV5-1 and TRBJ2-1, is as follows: KAGVTQTPRYLIKTRGQQVTLSCSPISGHRSVSWYQQTPGQGLQFLFEYFSETQRNKGNFPGRFSGRQFSNSRSEMNVSTLELGDSALYLCASSLATGGAYNEQFFGPGTRLTVL.

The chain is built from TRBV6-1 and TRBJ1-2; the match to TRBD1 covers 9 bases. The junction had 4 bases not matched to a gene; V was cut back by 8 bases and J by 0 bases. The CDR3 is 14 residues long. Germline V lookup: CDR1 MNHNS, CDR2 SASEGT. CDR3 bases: TGTGCCAGCTGGGGGACAGGGACTAACTATGGCTACACCTTC. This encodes CASWGTGTNYGYTF.

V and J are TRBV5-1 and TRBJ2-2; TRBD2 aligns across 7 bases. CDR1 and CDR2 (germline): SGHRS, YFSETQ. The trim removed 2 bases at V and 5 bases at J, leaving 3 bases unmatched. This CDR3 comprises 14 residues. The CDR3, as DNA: TGCGCCAGCAGCTTAAGCGGGACTACCGGGGAGCTGTTTTTT. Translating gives CASSLSGTTGELFF.

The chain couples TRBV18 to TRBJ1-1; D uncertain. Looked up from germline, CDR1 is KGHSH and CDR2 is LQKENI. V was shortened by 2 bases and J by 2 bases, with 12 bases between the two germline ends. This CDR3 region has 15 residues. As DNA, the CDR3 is TGTGCCAGCTCACCAAGTCAGTGGAGAAACACTGAAGCTTTCTTT. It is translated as CASSPSQWRNTEAFF.

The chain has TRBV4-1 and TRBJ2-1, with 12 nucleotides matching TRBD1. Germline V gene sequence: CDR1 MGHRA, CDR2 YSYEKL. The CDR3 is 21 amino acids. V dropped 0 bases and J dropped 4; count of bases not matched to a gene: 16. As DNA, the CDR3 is TGCGCCAGCAGCCAAGATTGGGGACAGGGGGCGGCTACACCTCGATACAATGAGCAGTTCTTC. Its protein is CASSQDWGQGAATPRYNEQFF.

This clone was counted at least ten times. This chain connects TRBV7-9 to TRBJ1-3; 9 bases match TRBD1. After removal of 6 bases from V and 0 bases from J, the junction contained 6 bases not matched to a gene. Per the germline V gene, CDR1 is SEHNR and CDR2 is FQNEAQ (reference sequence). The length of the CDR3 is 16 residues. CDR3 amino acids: CASSPKDRGSGNTIYF. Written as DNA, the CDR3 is TGTGCCAGCAGTCCTAAGGACAGGGGCTCTGGAAACACCATATATTTT.

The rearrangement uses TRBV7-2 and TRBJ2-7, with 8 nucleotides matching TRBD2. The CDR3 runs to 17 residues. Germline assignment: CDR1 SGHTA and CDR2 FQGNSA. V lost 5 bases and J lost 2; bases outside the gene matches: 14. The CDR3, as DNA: TGTGCCAGCAGCGACCCCGAACTAGCGGAGTTCCCCTACGAGCAGTACTTC. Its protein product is CASSDPELAEFPYEQYF.

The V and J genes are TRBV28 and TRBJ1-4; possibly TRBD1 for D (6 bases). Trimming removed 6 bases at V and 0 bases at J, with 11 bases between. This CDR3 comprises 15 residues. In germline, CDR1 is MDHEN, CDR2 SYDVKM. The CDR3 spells CASRPGTSTNEKLFF. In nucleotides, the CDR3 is TGTGCCAGCAGACCTGGGACATCAACTAATGAAAAACTGTTTTTT.

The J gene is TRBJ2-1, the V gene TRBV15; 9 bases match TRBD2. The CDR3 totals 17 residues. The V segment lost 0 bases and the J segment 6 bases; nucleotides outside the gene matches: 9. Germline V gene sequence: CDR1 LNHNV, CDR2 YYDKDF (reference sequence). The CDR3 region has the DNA TGTGCCACCAGCAGAGATCGTGCTAGCGGGACAGTCAATGAGCAGTTCTTC. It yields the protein CATSRDRASGTVNEQFF.

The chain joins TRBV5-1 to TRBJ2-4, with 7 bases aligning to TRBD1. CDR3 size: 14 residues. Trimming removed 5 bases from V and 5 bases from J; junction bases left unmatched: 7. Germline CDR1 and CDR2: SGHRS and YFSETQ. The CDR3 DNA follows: TGCGCCAGCAGACGGACAGGATCCCAAAACATTCAGTACTTC. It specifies CASRRTGSQNIQYF.

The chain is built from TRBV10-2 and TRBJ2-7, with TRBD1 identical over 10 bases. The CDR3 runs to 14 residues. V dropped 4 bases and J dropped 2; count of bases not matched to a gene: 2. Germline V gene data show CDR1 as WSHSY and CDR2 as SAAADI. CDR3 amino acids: CASSAGTGAYEQYF. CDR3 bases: TGCGCCAGCAGTGCCGGGACAGGGGCCTACGAGCAGTACTTC.

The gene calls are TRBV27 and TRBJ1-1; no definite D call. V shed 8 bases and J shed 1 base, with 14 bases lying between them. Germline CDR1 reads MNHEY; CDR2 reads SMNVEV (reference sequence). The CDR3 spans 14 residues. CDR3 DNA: TGTGCCAGCCGTCTTACAGTCTCGAACACTGAAGCTTTCTTT. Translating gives CASRLTVSNTEAFF.

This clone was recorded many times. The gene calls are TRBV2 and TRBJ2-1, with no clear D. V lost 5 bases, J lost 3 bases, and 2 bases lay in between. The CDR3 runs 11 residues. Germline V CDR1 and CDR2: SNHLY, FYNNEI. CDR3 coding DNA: TGTGCCAGCAGTCTCTACAATGAGCAGTTCTTC. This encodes CASSLYNEQFF.

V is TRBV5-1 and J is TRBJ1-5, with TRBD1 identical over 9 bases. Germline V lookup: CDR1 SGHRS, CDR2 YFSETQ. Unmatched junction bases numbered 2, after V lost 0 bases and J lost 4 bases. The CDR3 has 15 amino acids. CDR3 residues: CASSLGDRENQPQHF. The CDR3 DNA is TGCGCCAGCAGCTTGGGGGACAGGGAGAATCAGCCCCAGCATTTT.

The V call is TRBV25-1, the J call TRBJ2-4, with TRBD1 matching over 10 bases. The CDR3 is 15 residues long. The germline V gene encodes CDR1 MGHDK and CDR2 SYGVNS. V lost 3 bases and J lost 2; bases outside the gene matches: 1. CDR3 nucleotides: TGTGCCAGCAGTGAGACAGGGGGCACCAAAAACATTCAGTACTTC. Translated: CASSETGGTKNIQYF.

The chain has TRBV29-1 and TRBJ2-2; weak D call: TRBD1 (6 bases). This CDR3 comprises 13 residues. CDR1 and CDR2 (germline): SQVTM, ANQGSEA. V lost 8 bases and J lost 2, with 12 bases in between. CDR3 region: CSTGQRNTGELFF. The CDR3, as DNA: TGCAGCACAGGACAGCGAAACACCGGGGAGCTGTTTTTT.